This T cell receptor beta chain was captured in a study of blood T cell repertoires in COVID-19 (dated by TCRdb to 2019 to 2021). Looking at the study overall: Collaborator samples came from the United States, Italy and Spain and covered acute and convalescent phases of COVID-19. The prospective study material was composed of cDNA or gDNA derived from T cells, B-cell-depleted T cells, or PBMCs. Subjects who had been exposed to COVID-19, were actively infected with it, or had recovered from it provided the deeply sampled blood TCRbeta repertoires that made up the dataset. The repertoires were made available in a free public database intended to serve as a resource for research on the immune response to SARS-CoV-2. Samples were obtained from the ongoing ImmuneRACE study (first 160 participants) and from 1,200 or so subjects provided by 6 global collaborators. Nearly every sample came with metadata listing a de-identified subject ID, COVID-19 status, age in years and sex. HLA class I and class II types, where available, came from metadata supplied by the sample provider rather than from assay-based typing.

Trimming at the junction amounts to 2 bases on V and 3 bases on J, and the germline ends lie 10 bases apart. Its CDR3 holds 14 amino acids, cysteine through phenylalanine. The CDR3 DNA has 42 bases and is translated from base 1. Taken from the germline V gene, the CDR1 and CDR2 loops are SGHTA and FQGNSA. About this clone: It lacks a known antigen. Base-call qualities are not available, and no considerably larger clone is one nucleotide away.

TCRbeta CDR3 regions were amplified from genomic DNA by means of the immunoSEQ Assay, a bias-controlled multiplex PCR. In the paper's pipeline: The number of nucleated cells in each sample was estimated from the amplification of reference gene primers within the assay. To quantify the absolute abundance of each unique TCRbeta CDR3 rearrangement, sequence reads were collapsed and filtered. Productive Simpson clonality was computed per sample as the square root of Simpson's diversity index over productive rearrangements. TCRdb holds this immuneACCESS table with in-frame rearrangements only. Some clones are missing; in checked studies, unresolved V genes explain under half, and the rest has no known cause. V and J calls and clone size are given by that table; D and trimming were obtained from the DNA. This sample comprises some 100,000 clones, roughly 89% of them detected only once. The top ten hold around 5.7% of the sample.

Broad study findings and their caveats: The quantity of clinical and demographic metadata differed by source and by participant and was supplied without curation.

The collaborating institutions used their own protocols to collect whole blood in K2EDTA tubes. Collaborator samples were shipped for TCRbeta analysis as frozen whole blood, isolated PBMCs, or DNA extracted from either sample type. The sample taken for sequencing was peripheral blood. The receptor's source is a man between 65 and 85 years old with acute or convalescent COVID-19. The chain is made from TRBV7-2 and TRBJ1-2, with TRBD1 as a weak D call on 5 bases. The DNA sequence follows: TGTGCCAGCAGCTTAAACCAGGGTGACTATGGCTACACCTTC. Translated, this gives CASSLNQGDYGYTF.